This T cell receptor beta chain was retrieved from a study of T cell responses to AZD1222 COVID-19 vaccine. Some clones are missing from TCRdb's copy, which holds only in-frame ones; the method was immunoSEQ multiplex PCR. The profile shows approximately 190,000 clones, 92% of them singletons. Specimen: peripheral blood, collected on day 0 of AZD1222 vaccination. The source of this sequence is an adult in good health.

The CDR3 spells CASNLGRPQPQHF. The CDR3 bases are TGTGCCAGCAATCTGGGACGGCCGCAGCCCCAGCATTTT. The V gene is TRBV28, the J gene TRBJ1-5; TRBD1 is a possible D gene (5 bases). V was clipped by 7 bases and J by 7 bases, with 14 bases between them. Germline V gene lookup returns CDR1 MDHEN and CDR2 SYDVKM. The CDR3 is 13 amino acids.